This T cell receptor (beta chain) was identified in a study of T cell changes during pregnancy in multiple sclerosis (dated by TCRdb to about 2019). About the study as a whole: The study examined how the T cell repertoire changed over the course of pregnancy in women with multiple sclerosis.

Library construction relied on the immunoSEQ multiplex PCR assay. TCRdb retrieved this table from immuneACCESS and kept in-frame rearrangements only. Not all clones are present; in checked studies, unresolved V genes account for under half, and no reason is known for the remainder. A total of about 40,000 clones appear in this sample, approximately 92% of them only once. Jointly, the top ten make up around 0.5% of the sample. A remark on this clone: The antigen it binds to is not known. The sample holds no much larger clone one base away, and base qualities are not on file.

Here the sequenced sample was CD4+ T cells from peripheral blood mononuclear cells, taken in the second trimester of pregnancy. The TCR originated in a female donor in good health, enrolled as a control in a pregnancy study.

The CDR3 here reads CATSRVGQGGSNTEAFF. The base sequence is TGTGCCACCAGCAGAGTAGGGCAGGGAGGGTCGAACACTGAAGCTTTCTTT. The rearrangement combines TRBV15 with TRBJ1-1; TRBD1 might be the D gene, on 5 matching bases. The germline ends are 16 bases apart after V is trimmed by 1 base and J by 1 base. The CDR3 holds 17 amino acids from the cysteine to the phenylalanine. Just CDR3 DNA is preserved here, 51 bases in frame from base 1. CDR1 is given as LNHNV and CDR2 as YYDKDF, both from the germline V gene (reference sequence).